The 2 T cell receptor beta chains below were found in one sample sequenced in a study of blood T cell repertoires in COVID-19. Repertoires were generated with immunoSEQ multiplex PCR, while TCRdb's copy carries only in-frame clones and drops some. Altogether 100,000 or so clones are present, approximately 92% being singletons, with the ten largest covering more than 5%. The specimen sequenced was peripheral blood. The source of these receptors is a middle-aged man with active COVID-19.

V is TRBV3-1 (or the pseudogene TRBV3-2) and J is TRBJ2-1, with no clear D. Trimming removed 6 bases from V and 1 base from J, with 13 bases in between. This CDR3 is built from 15 residues. Germline V gene data show CDR1 as LGHDT and CDR2 as YNNKEL (reference sequence). The CDR3 here is CASSLDSSSYNEQFF. Here the CDR3 DNA reads TGTGCCAGCAGTCTCGACTCGTCGTCCTACAATGAGCAGTTCTTC.

V and J are TRBV9 and TRBJ2-1, with D unclear. The CDR3 runs 12 residues. Trimming took 3 bases from V and 11 from J, leaving 12 bases between them. Germline CDR1 SGDLS, CDR2 YYNGEE. CDR3 region: CASSGRKAQQFF. In nucleotides, the CDR3 is TGTGCCAGCAGCGGCCGTAAAGCGCAGCAGTTCTTC.